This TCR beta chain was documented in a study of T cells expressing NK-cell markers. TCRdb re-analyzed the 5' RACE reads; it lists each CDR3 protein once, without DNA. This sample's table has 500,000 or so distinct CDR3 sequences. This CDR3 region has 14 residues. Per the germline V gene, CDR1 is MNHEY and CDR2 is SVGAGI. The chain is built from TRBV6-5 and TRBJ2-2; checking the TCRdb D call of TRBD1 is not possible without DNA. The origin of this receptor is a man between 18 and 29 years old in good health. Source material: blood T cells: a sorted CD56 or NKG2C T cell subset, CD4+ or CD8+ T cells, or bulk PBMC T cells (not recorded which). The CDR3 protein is CASSSYRDTGELFF.